A selection of T cell receptor beta chains follows, all from one sample in a study of vaccination and CD4 T cells after COVID-19. These TCRs' antigens remain unknown. MiXCR, run by TCRdb on the PCR reads, gives a single entry per CDR3 protein. The table records 7,500 to 9,500 distinct CDR3 sequences, about 65% of them present only once. Input material: CD4+ T cells from blood, cultured in vitro. The receptors here all came from a human donor who had recovered from COVID-19. Both conserved end residues are part of each CDR3. A D gene is named only where the DNA matches it firmly. Part of the rows lack a size; the others show once, few, many or a class for expanded clones.

-	TRBJ2-3	11	TRBV27	-	CASSLRDTQYF	TGTGCCAGCAGTTTAAGAGATACGCAGTATTTT
few	TRBJ1-2	13	TRBV7-9	-	CASSLEPHYGYTF	TGTGCCAGCAGCTTAGAACCCCACTATGGCTACACCTTC
-	TRBJ2-7	14	TRBV5-4	-	CASSAGLFTYEQYF	TGTGCCAGCAGCGCGGGACTCTTTACCTACGAGCAGTACTTC
-	TRBJ2-7	16	TRBV11-3	-	CASSLKRYGNSYEQYF	TGTGCCAGCAGCTTAAAGAGATACGGGAACTCCTACGAGCAGTACTTC
-	TRBJ1-6	15	TRBV19	-	CASSVQRSGNSPLHF	TGTGCCAGTAGTGTACAGCGGTCGGGTAATTCACCCCTCCACTTT
-	TRBJ2-7	16	TRBV28	-	CASSPNRWTGPYEQYF	TGTGCCAGCAGTCCAAACCGTTGGACTGGCCCCTACGAGCAGTACTTC
few	TRBJ1-1	13	TRBV2	-	CASRLSGETEAFF	TGTGCCAGCAGGCTAAGTGGGGAGACTGAAGCTTTCTTT
-	TRBJ2-4	14	TRBV7-2	-	CASSLVRQGNIQYF	TGTGCCAGCAGCTTGGTGAGGCAGGGGAACATTCAGTACTTC
-	TRBJ2-4	17	TRBV20-1	TRBD2	CSARDLGGLGAKNIQYF	TGCAGTGCTAGAGATCTCGGGGGACTAGGGGCCAAAAACATTCAGTACTTC
few	TRBJ1-5	13	TRBV20-1	TRBD1	CSASLDRNQPQHF	TGCAGTGCTAGTCTGGACAGGAATCAGCCCCAGCATTTT